The rows below give T cell receptor beta chains drawn from one sample of a study of blood T cells in healthy people across ages. Each CDR3 protein gets one entry after TCRdb re-called the 5' RACE reads with MiXCR. The sample records some 880,000 distinct CDR3 sequences, approximately 35% being singletons. Sequences were obtained from blood. These receptors were taken from a young man in good health. Each CDR3 is given with its conserved first and last residue. D genes are given only for firm matches. Size tells how often a clone was seen (once, few, many) or the class of an expanded clone, and some rows leave it out.

>-|TRBJ1-2|TRBV29-1|many
TGCAGCGTTGAGACAACAGGGTACTATGGCTACACCTTC
CSVETTGYYGYTF
>-|TRBJ2-1|TRBV4-2|few
TGTGCCAGCAGCTTCACCTACCGTGGGAGCTCCTACAATGAGCAGTTCTTC
CASSFTYRGSSYNEQFF
>-|TRBJ1-5|TRBV6-5|-
TGTGCCAGCAGTTACAACGGGGGCAATCAGCCCCAGCATTTT
CASSYNGGNQPQHF
>-|TRBJ1-2|TRBV12-3/TRBV12-4|few
TGTGCCAGCAGTTTCGGACACGGCTATGGCTACACCTTC
CASSFGHGYGYTF
>-|TRBJ2-1|TRBV7-3|-
TGTGCCAGCAGCTTAAGAATGGACGTTTACAATGAGCAGTTCTTC
CASSLRMDVYNEQFF
>-|TRBJ1-6|TRBV4-3|few
TGCGCCAGCGGCTCCGGGGTTTCTAATTCACCCCCCCACTTT
CASGSGVSNSPPHF
>-|TRBJ1-2|TRBV9|few
TGTGCCAGAGACAGCGGAGTACGGGAAAACTATGGCTACACCTTC
CARDSGVRENYGYTF
>TRBD1|TRBJ1-5|TRBV6-6|few
TGTGCCAGCCAGCTGGGACAGGGGGCCGGTCAGCCCCAGCATTTT
CASQLGQGAGQPQHF
>-|TRBJ1-5|TRBV14|-
TGTGCCAGCAGCCACTTGCGGGGGGGGACCAATCAAACTACCAATCAGCCCCAGCATTTT
CASSHLRGGTNQTTNQPQHF
>-|TRBJ2-5|TRBV15|many
TGTGCCACCAGCAGAGATTCTCAGGGCCTCCAAGAGACCCAGTACTTC
CATSRDSQGLQETQYF
>-|TRBJ1-2|TRBV12-3/TRBV12-4|many
TGTGCCAGCAGTTTCCAGGGAATACACTATGGCTACACCTTC
CASSFQGIHYGYTF
>TRBD1|TRBJ1-4|TRBV15|-
TGTGCCACCCAGGGGGGGACTAATGAAAAACTGTTTTTT
CATQGGTNEKLFF
>-|TRBJ2-2|TRBV6-1|few
TGTGCCAGCAGTGAAGTTTCCGGGGAGCTGTTTTTT
CASSEVSGELFF
>-|TRBJ2-1|TRBV6-2/TRBV6-3|-
TGTGCCAGCAGTTATCCCGGGGGATACTACAATGAGCAGTTCTTC
CASSYPGGYYNEQFF
>-|TRBJ2-5|TRBV7-9|-
TGTGCCAGCAGCTCTAATACAGCGTCGGAGTACTTC
CASSSNTASEYF
>-|TRBJ1-3|TRBV6-5|-
TGTGCCAGCAGTCGGGACACTTCTGGAAACACCATATATTTT
CASSRDTSGNTIYF
>-|TRBJ1-1|TRBV20-1|many
TGCAGTGCTAGAGATGCTTGGGGGATTGGTGAAGCTTTCTTT
CSARDAWGIGEAFF
>TRBD1|TRBJ2-1|TRBV20-1|few
TGCAGTGCGATTGCCAGGGACAGGGGAGCATATGAGCAGTTCTTC
CSAIARDRGAYEQFF
>-|TRBJ2-2|TRBV21-1|few
TGTGCCAGCAGCAAAAAGGGGACAGGGGGCGAAGAGGCCGGGGAGCTGTTTTTT
CASSKKGTGGEEAGELFF
>-|TRBJ2-1|TRBV20-1|-
TGCAGTGCTAGTGTAGGGCAGCGCTCCTACAATGAGCAGTTCTTC
CSASVGQRSYNEQFF
>-|TRBJ1-5|TRBV20-1|-
TGCAGTGCTAATAATCATGATCAGCCCCAGCATTTT
CSANNHDQPQHF
>-|TRBJ2-3|TRBV25-1|-
TGTGCGACTGGCCGACGCACAGATACGCAGTATTTT
CATGRRTDTQYF
>TRBD2|TRBJ2-1|TRBV12-3/TRBV12-4|few
TGTGCCAGCAGTCCGATACTCCGGGACTACACATTCTACAATGAGCAGTTCTTC
CASSPILRDYTFYNEQFF
>-|TRBJ2-5|TRBV18|-
TGTGCCAGCTCACGTCACCGCGGGGAGACCCAGTACTTC
CASSRHRGETQYF
>-|TRBJ2-3|TRBV7-9|-
TGTGCCAGCCCCATTCAGGCGGGTCTTTCAGATACGCAGTATTTT
CASPIQAGLSDTQYF
>-|TRBJ2-1|TRBV21-1|-
TGTGCCAGCAGCAAAGCGCGAAAGACAGGCAATGAGCAGTTCTTC
CASSKARKTGNEQFF
>TRBD1|TRBJ2-7|TRBV5-1|-
TGCGCCAGCAGCCCGGACAGGAACGCGTACGAGCAGTACTTC
CASSPDRNAYEQYF
>TRBD1|TRBJ1-1|TRBV12-3/TRBV12-4|-
TGTGCCAGCAGTTTAGTACAACCGGGACAGCACACTGAAGCTTTCTTT
CASSLVQPGQHTEAFF
>TRBD1|TRBJ1-1|TRBV7-9|-
TGTGCCAGCAGTCCTCGTGGACAGGAGGCGAACACTGAAGCTTTCTTT
CASSPRGQEANTEAFF
>TRBD1|TRBJ2-7|TRBV12-3/TRBV12-4|few
TGTGCCAGCAGTCACAGGGGGCGAATCCACGAGCAGTACTTC
CASSHRGRIHEQYF